The TCR beta chain under discussion was sequenced for a study of beta chain features in type 1 diabetes (dated 2018 in TCRdb). Background for the entire study: Patients and healthy donors did not differ in mean age, gender distribution, total cell number or subset yield. A total of some 100,000,000 sorted cells were examined across all samples, and the number of cells per subset was strongly correlated with RNA yield. In the study, TCRB repertoires of sorted circulating CD4+ T cell subsets from recently diagnosed type 1 diabetes patients were compared with those of matched healthy donors. Regulatory and stem cell-like memory subsets were isolated from only 8 patients and 8 healthy donors, whereas naive and central memory subsets came from all 30 or so donors.

What the authors observed across the whole study: Only small numbers of individuals were included in the HLA sub-analyses, which left unresolved whether HLA type had any influence on TCRB rearrangement. A moderate but significant shortening of TCRB CDR3 length was observed in type 1 diabetes patients in all four CD4+ subsets. At VDJ recombination sites, type 1 diabetes patients had fewer insertions and more deleted nucleotides, which implies abnormalities in thymic rearrangement. Sequencing cDNA rather than genomic DNA could over-represent highly expressing activated cells, although activation and CD3 levels did not differ between groups. Shorter templates might have been favored by PCR, but patient and control samples were amplified and corrected together, so both groups would have been affected equally by any skew. Naive, central memory and regulatory TCRB repertoires appeared to be more alike among patients than among healthy donors.

Each donor gave one peripheral blood draw, averaging roughly 120 mL, which was collected into heparinised tubes. Naive, central memory, regulatory and stem cell-like memory CD4+ T cells were sorted on a BD FACSAria II using a panel including CD45RO, CCR7, CD25, CD127, CD95 and CD27. All sorted populations exceeded 95% purity. PBMCs were separated immediately by Lymphoprep density gradient centrifugation and were stained directly, without being cultured. Samples were stained and sorted in pairs, with one healthy donor and one patient per experiment, so that batch effects were minimized. The junction carries 16 bases between V and J, which are trimmed by 1 base and 2 bases respectively. In the germline V gene, CDR1 corresponds to SGHDT and CDR2 to YYEEEE. From the cysteine up to the phenylalanine, the CDR3 has a length of 18 residues. Here the CDR3 DNA is all that survives: 54 bases in frame from base 1.

Only a few counts were recorded for this clone. This receptor's antigen is unknown. No much larger clone exists at a distance of one base, and base qualities are not known. The High Capacity cDNA Reverse Transcription Kit was used to reverse transcribe all of the isolated RNA, meaning that expressed TCRB transcripts were what got sequenced. Deep immunoSEQ sequencing was performed on naive, central memory and regulatory T cell samples, with an average of approximately 3.9 million total reads per sample. Sorted cells were lysed in RLT buffer and RNA was extracted with DNase-treated RNeasy Micro or Mini kits, depending on cell number. Each cell subset was processed separately to prevent cross-contamination, with patient and healthy donor samples processed together. TCRB sequences were amplified from cDNA with the immunoSEQ multiplex PCR, producing 87-bp fragments spanning the CDR3 region. Sequencing of the amplicons was performed on the Illumina HiSeq platform. The authors processed their data as follows. Synthetic template baselines were used to correct PCR bias computationally, reads within Hamming distance 2 were collapsed together, and singletons that could not be merged were discarded. Reads were aligned to IMGT to assign V, D and J genes, CDR3 length, and insertions or deletions at six rearrangement sites. Within each subset, clonotype counts were normalized to sorted cell number, after which true diversity and Gini coefficients were computed with the tcR R package. Repertoire sharing was quantified using the overlap coefficient calculated on TCRB nucleotide sequences. Out-of-frame TCRB sequences from naive cells were analyzed to stand in for the pre-selection repertoire. As stored in TCRdb, this immuneACCESS dataset retains in-frame rearrangements with V and J assigned. A fraction of the clones does not appear; measured against another copy, unresolved V genes explain less than half of the discrepancy, and the remainder lacks a known reason. V, J and clone size are taken as reported in that table, and D and trimming were inferred from the DNA itself. The sample table lists about 350,000 clones, about 18% of them with a count of one. The top ten constitute around 0.044% of the sample.

The receptor's source is a woman aged 18 to 35 in good health. Material: naive CD4+ T cells from blood. The cell subset or site label corresponds to: true naive CD4+ T cells. The rearrangement combines TRBV5-6 with TRBJ2-6; the best D guess is TRBD1, with 5 bases matching. CDR3 loop: CASSLLGPWLPGANVLTF. The DNA reads TGTGCCAGCAGCTTGTTGGGGCCCTGGCTCCCTGGGGCCAACGTCCTGACTTTC.